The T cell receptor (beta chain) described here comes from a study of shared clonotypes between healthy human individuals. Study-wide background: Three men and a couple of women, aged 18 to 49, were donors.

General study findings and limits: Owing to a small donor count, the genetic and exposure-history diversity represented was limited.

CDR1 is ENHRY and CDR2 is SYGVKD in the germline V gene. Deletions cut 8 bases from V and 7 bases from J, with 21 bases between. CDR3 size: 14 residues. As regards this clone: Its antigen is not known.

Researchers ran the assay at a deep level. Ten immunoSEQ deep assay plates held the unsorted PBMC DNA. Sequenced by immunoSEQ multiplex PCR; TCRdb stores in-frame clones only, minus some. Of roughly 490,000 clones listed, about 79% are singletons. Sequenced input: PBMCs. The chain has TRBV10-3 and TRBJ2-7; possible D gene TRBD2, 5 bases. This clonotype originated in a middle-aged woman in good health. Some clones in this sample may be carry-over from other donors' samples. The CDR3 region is CAIRFDRPPGEQYF. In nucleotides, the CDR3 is TGTGCCATCCGTTTCGACCGACCTCCGGGAGAGCAGTACTTC.